This TCR beta chain was obtained from a study of breast tumors, draining lymph nodes, adjacent tissues. Germline loops: CDR1 SGHVS, CDR2 FQNEAQ. V dropped 2 bases and J dropped 12; count of bases not matched to a gene: 10. This CDR3 spans 13 amino acids. Axillary draining lymph nodes of breast cancer patients supplied the node samples. Via MiXCR, TCRdb re-called the multiplex PCR reads, giving one row per CDR3 protein. This sample has approximately 130,000 distinct CDR3 sequences, with approximately 22% found just once. This clonotype showed up many times. This clonotype was sampled from a female donor with breast cancer. Some clones in this sample may be carry-over from other donors' samples. Sequencing input: axillary lymph node tissue. This chain links TRBV7-8 with TRBJ2-7; 7 nucleotides agree with TRBD2. The CDR3 DNA sequence: TGTGCCAGCAGCTTAAAGTTCGGGACTAAGTCGTACTTC. It translates to CASSLKFGTKSYF.